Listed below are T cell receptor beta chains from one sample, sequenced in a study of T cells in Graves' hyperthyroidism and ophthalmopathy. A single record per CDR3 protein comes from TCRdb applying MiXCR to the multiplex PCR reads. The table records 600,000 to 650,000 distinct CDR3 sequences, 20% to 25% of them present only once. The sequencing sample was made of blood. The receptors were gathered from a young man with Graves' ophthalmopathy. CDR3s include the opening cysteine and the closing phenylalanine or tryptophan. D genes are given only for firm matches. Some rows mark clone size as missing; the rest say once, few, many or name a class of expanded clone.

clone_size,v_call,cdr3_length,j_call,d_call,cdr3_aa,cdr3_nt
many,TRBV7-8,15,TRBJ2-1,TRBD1,CASSGPGQGYNEQFF,TGTGCCAGCAGCGGACCGGGACAGGGTTACAATGAGCAGTTCTTC
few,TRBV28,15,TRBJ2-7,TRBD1,CASSLVDRGIPEQYF,TGTGCCAGCAGTTTAGTCGACAGGGGGATCCCGGAGCAGTACTTC
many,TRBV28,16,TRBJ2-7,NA,CASSSPRGRSSYEQYF,TGTGCCAGCAGTTCCCCCCGAGGCCGGAGCTCCTACGAGCAGTACTTC
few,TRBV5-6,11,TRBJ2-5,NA,CASSYEGTQYF,TGTGCCAGCAGCTACGAAGGGACCCAGTACTTC
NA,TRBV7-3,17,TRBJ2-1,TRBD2,CASRGGGGLAGEDEQFF,TGTGCCAGCAGGGGGGGGGGAGGGCTAGCGGGAGAGGATGAGCAGTTCTTC
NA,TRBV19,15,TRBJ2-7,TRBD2,CASSIGSGPTYEQYF,TGTGCCAGTAGTATCGGTAGCGGGCCAACCTACGAGCAGTACTTC
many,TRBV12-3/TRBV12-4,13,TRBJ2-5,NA,CASRVGAKETQYF,TGTGCCAGCAGAGTGGGGGCGAAAGAGACCCAGTACTTC
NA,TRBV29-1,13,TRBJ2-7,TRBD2,CSAQAGVDFERYF,TGCAGCGCACAAGCGGGAGTCGACTTCGAGCGGTACTTC
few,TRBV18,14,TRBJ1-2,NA,CASSLGDGLDGYTF,TGTGCCAGCTCACTAGGGGACGGTCTAGATGGCTACACCTTC
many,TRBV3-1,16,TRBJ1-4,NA,CASSQGAAATNEKLFF,TGTGCCAGCAGCCAAGGGGCAGCTGCAACTAATGAAAAACTGTTTTTT